This TCR beta chain was sequenced for a study of shared clonotypes between healthy human individuals. Naivety among CD8 cells was defined by CD45RO negativity and positive CCR7 selection, thereby excluding terminally differentiated effector memory CD45RA+ cells. This clone occurred once. Other DNA sequences in this specimen translate into the identical CDR3. Sequencing was performed with immunoSEQ multiplex PCR; in TCRdb, only in-frame clones are kept and a portion is missing. The sample records under 1 million clones, 90% to 98% being singletons. V lost 8 bases to trimming and J lost 1 base, with 4 bases between them. Germline loops: CDR1 MNHEY, CDR2 SMNVEV (reference sequence). CDR3 length equals 11 residues.

This TCR derives from a man aged 25 to 40 in good health. The sequencing sample was made of naive CD8+ T cells sorted from blood. The chain carries TRBV27 and TRBJ2-3; no clear D. CDR3 coding DNA: TGTGCCAGCCGACGCACAGATACGCAGTATTTT. It specifies CASRRTDTQYF.